This T cell receptor beta chain was captured in a study of long-term antiretroviral therapy in people with HIV. An immunoSEQ assay, version v3.0, was performed at survey level. Sequencing was directed toward about 40,000-55,000 T-cell genomes in each sample. Clones were read by immunoSEQ multiplex PCR, and TCRdb kept only the in-frame ones, dropping some. Of around 30,000 clones in the sample, less than 90% were seen once. Study-level points and caveats: Collection spanned 2004 to 2017; ART regimens may be less effective than current ones. Diversity rose after ART but stayed below transplant donor controls.

Cryopreserved PBMC numbered roughly 1-10 million per sample before DNA extraction. In the case of this clone: Its matching antigen is unknown.

V dropped 2 bases and J dropped 4; count of bases not matched to a gene: 2. The CDR3 is made up of 15 amino acids. Germline V gene lookup returns CDR1 MNHEY and CDR2 SVGAGI. This TCR came from a man aged 18-30 years with HIV. The specimen was unsorted PBMCs, collected 0.4 years after starting antiretroviral therapy. The rearrangement uses TRBV6-5 and TRBJ1-1; TRBD1 aligns across 12 bases. The CDR3 region has the DNA TGTGCCAGCAGTTACGGGACAGGGGGCGGCACTGAAGCTTTCTTT. Translating gives CASSYGTGGGTEAFF.